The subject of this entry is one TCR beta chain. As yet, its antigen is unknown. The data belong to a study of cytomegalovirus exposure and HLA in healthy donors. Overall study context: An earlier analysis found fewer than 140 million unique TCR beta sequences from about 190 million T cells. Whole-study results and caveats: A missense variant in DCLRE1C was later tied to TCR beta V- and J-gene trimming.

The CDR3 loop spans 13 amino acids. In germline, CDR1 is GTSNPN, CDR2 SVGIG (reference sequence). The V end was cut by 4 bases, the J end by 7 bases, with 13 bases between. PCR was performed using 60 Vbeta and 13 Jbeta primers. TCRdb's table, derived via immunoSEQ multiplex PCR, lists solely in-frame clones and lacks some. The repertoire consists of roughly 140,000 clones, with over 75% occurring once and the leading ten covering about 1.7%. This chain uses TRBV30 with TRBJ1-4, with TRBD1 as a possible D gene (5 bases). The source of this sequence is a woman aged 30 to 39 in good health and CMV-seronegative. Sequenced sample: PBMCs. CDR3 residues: CAWTGALGEKLFF. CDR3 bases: TGTGCCTGGACTGGGGCATTAGGTGAAAAACTGTTTTTT.